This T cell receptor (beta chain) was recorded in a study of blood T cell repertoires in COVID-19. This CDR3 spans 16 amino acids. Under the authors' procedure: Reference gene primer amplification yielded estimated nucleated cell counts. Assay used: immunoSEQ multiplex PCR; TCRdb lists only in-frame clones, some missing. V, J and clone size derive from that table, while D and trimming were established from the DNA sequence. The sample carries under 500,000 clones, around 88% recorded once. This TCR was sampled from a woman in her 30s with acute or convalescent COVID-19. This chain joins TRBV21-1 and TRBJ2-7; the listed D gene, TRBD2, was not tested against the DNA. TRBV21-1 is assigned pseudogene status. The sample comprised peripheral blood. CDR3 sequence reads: CASSKVNSGVSYEQYF. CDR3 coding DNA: TGTGCCAGCAGCAAAGTTAATAGCGGGGTCTCCTACGAGCAGTACTTC.